The clone carrying this TCR beta chain appeared a single time. The entry originates in a study of blood T cell repertoires in COVID-19. Assay: immunoSEQ multiplex PCR; the TCRdb copy retains only in-frame clones and omits some. The sample carries roughly 30,000 clones, over 75% recorded once. CDR1 SGHTA and CDR2 FQGNSA come from the germline V gene. This CDR3 has 14 amino acids. Trimming took 0 bases from V and 6 from J, leaving 11 bases between them. This TCR derives from a woman aged 55-69 years with acute or convalescent COVID-19. This rearrangement joins TRBV7-2 to TRBJ1-1; TRBD1 is a possible D gene (5 bases). The sequencing sample was made of peripheral blood. Here the CDR3 reads CASSLALQGAEAFF. The CDR3 DNA sequence: TGTGCCAGCAGCTTAGCACTCCAGGGTGCTGAAGCTTTCTTT.